This entry is about one T cell receptor (beta chain). The antigen is not known. The data originate from a study of cytomegalovirus exposure and HLA in healthy donors. Study in general: Within an early data release were 85 million or so unique TCRs drawn from HLA-typed donors.

CDR1 and CDR2 from the germline V gene are SEHNR and FQNEAQ (reference sequence). V was pared by 5 bases and J by 1 base, with 14 bases between. The CDR3 sequence is 15 residues long. Primers for the PCR totalled 60 Vbeta and 13 Jbeta. TCRdb keeps only in-frame clones here, not all; method: immunoSEQ multiplex PCR. The sample carries under 200,000 clones, roughly 79% recorded once. Findings and limits, study-wide: Most subjects' HLA-A and HLA-B alleles were reportedly predicted from TCR beta sequences. Most likely, a cluster of highly shared sequence variants arose as a sequencing artifact. Links to common viral pathogens appeared, in a later analysis, for several of the most significant clusters.

The chain has TRBV7-9 and TRBJ1-1; unclear D gene. The TCR sequence derives from a woman aged 50 to 65 in good health and CMV-seronegative. Sequencing was carried out using PBMCs. DNA of the CDR3: TGTGCCAGCAGCCCTGACGGCAGGCCGAACACTGAAGCTTTCTTT. Translated: CASSPDGRPNTEAFF.